The clone carrying this T cell receptor (beta chain) has at least ten counts. At one boundary the junction diverges from the germline segment, which might be a read error. This sample is part of a study of low-dose radiotherapy and immunotherapy resistance in tumors. About the research overall: Every six weeks patients received intravenous ipilimumab 1 mg/kg, and every two weeks they received intravenous nivolumab 240 mg. Intravenous cyclophosphamide 200 mg/m2 was given every two weeks, one day before radiation and immunotherapy.

First-strand cDNA relied on TRAV- and TRBV-specific primers spanning alpha and beta chains. With a constant-region primer and a V-primer adapter, TCRs were subjected to 15 to 25 PCR cycles of amplification. mRNA, after isolation, was amplified by in vitro transcription. Using its own MiXCR run on the reads, TCRdb lists one record per CDR3 protein. The repertoire holds approximately 89,000 distinct CDR3 sequences, with approximately 20% as singletons. Time point noted: before trial treatment. The study gave donors nivolumab, ipilimumab, aspirin, low-dose cyclophosphamide and low-dose radiotherapy. Germline CDR1 is SGHVS and CDR2 is FNYEAQ. The CDR3 sequence is 15 residues long.

The J gene is TRBJ2-1, the V gene TRBV7-6; D remains unclear. This material consisted of PBMCs, taken before treatment. The clonotype comes from a male donor with prostate cancer. DNA of the CDR3: TGTGCTAGCAGCTTAGAGGCGATAACCTACAATGAGCAGTTCTTC. Protein product: CASSLEAITYNEQFF.